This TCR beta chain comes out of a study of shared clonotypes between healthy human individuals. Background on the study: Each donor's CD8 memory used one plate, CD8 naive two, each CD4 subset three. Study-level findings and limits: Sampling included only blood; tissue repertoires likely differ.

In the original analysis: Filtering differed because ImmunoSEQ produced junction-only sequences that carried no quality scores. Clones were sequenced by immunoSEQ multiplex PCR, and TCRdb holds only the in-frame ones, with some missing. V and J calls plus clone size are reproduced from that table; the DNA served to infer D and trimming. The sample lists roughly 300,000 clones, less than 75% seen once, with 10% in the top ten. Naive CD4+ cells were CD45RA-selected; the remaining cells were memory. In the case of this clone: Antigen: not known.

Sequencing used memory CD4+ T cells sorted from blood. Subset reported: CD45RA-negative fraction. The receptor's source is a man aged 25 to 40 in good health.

The CDR3 DNA reads TGTGCCAGCAGCTTCCGGACGGCCTACAATGAGCAGTTCTTC. Translation gives CASSFRTAYNEQFF. The chain couples TRBV7-2 to TRBJ2-1; D unresolved. The ends were cut back, 3 bases at V and 2 bases at J, with 8 bases in the middle. This CDR3 spans 14 amino acids. CDR1 is SGHTA and CDR2 is FQGNSA in the germline V gene.